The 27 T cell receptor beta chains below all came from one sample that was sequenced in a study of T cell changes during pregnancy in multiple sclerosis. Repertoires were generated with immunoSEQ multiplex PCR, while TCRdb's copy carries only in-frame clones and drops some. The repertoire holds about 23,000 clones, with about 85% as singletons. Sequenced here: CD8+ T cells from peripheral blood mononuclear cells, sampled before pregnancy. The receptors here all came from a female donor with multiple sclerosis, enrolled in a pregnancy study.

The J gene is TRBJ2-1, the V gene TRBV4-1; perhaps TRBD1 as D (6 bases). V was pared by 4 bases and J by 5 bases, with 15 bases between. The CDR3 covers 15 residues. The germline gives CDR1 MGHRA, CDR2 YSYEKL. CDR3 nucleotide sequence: TGCGCCAGCAGCCGAGGGGGAGTCGTAAACAATGAGCAGTTCTTC. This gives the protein CASSRGGVVNNEQFF.

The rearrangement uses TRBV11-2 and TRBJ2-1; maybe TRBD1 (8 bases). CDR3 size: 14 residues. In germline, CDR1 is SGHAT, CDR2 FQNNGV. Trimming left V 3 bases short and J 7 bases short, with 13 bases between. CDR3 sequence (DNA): TGTGCCAGCAGCTTGTACAGGGGGGGGAATGAGCAGTTCTTC. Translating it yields CASSLYRGGNEQFF.

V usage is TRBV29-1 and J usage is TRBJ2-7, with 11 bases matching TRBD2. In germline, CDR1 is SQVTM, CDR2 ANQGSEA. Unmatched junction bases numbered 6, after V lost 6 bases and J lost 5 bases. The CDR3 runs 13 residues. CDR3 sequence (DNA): TGCAGCGTCTTACTAGCGGGAGAAAACGAGCAGTACTTC. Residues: CSVLLAGENEQYF.

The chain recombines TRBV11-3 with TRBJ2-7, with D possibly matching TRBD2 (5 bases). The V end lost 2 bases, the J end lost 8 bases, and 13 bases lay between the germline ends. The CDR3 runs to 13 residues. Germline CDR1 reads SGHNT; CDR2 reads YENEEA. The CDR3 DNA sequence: TGTGCCAGCAGCTTATCTGCCTCTAGCCAGCAGTACTTC. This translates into CASSLSASSQQYF.

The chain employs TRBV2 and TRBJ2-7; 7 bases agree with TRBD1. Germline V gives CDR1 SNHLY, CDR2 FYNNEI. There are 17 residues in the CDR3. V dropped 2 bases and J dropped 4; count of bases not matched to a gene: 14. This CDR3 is CASSEHLTGTVLYEQYF. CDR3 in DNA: TGTGCCAGCAGTGAACATCTTACCGGGACAGTCCTTTACGAGCAGTACTTC.

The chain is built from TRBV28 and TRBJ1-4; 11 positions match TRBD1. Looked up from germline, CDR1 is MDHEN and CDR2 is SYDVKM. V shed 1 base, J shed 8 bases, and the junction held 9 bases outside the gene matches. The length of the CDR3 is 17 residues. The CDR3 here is CASSLLGQGGEDEKLFF. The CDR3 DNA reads TGTGCCAGCAGTTTATTGGGACAGGGGGGAGAAGACGAAAAACTGTTTTTT.

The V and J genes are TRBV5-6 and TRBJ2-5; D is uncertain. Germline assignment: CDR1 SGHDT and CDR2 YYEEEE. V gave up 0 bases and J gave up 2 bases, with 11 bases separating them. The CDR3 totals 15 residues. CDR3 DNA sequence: TGTGCCAGCAGCTTGGCGTCGGCGGTTCAAGAGACCCAGTACTTC. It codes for CASSLASAVQETQYF.

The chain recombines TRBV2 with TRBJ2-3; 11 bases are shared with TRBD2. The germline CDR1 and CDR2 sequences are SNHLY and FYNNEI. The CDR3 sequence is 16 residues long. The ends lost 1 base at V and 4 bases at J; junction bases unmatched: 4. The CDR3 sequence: CASSEGTSGSADTQYF. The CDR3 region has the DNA TGTGCCAGCAGTGAAGGTACTAGCGGGAGCGCAGATACGCAGTATTTT.

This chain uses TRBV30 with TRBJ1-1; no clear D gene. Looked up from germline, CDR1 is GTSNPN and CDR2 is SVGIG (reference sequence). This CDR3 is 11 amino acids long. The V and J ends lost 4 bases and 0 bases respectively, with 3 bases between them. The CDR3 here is CAWTVNTEAFF. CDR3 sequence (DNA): TGTGCCTGGACTGTGAACACTGAAGCTTTCTTT.

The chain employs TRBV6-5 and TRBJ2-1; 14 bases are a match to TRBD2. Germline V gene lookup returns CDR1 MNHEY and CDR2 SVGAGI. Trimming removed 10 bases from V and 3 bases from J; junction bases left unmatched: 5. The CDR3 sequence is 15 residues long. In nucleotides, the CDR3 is TGTGCCACGAGACTAGCGGGAGGGGTCTACAATGAGCAGTTCTTC. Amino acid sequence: CATRLAGGVYNEQFF.

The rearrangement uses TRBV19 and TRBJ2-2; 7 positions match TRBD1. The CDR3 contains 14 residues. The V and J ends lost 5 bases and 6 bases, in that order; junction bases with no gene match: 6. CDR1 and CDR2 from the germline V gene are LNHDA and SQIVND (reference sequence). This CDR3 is CASSPGTESGELFF. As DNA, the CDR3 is TGTGCCAGTAGTCCCGGGACAGAGTCCGGGGAGCTGTTTTTT.

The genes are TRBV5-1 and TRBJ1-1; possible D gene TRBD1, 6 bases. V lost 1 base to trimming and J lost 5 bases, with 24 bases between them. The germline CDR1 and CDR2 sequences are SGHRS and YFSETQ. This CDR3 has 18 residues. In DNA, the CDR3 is TGCGCCAGCAGCTTGTCTAAAATCCCTAGGGGGTGGTGGACTGAAGCTTTCTTT. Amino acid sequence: CASSLSKIPRGWWTEAFF.

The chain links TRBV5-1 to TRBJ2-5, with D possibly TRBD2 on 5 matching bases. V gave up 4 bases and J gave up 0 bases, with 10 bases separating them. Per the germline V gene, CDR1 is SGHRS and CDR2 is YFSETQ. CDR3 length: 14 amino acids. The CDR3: CASSPGTDQETQYF. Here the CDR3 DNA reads TGCGCCAGCAGCCCGGGAACCGACCAAGAGACCCAGTACTTC.

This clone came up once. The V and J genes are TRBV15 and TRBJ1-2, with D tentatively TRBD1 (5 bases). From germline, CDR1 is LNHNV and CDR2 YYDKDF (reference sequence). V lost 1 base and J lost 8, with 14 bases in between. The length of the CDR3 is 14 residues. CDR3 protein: CATSRASGDRGYTF. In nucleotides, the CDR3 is TGTGCCACCAGCAGAGCATCGGGGGACCGGGGCTACACCTTC.

The chain's CDR3 is CASSEALPGVGNTIYF. The CDR3 bases are TGTGCCAGCAGTGAAGCGCTTCCGGGAGTCGGAAACACCATATATTTT. This chain links TRBV6-1 with TRBJ1-3; D is ambiguous. CDR1 MNHNS and CDR2 SASEGT come from the germline V gene. The CDR3 extends over 16 amino acids. V lost 0 bases and J 4 bases, leaving 13 bases between the germline ends.

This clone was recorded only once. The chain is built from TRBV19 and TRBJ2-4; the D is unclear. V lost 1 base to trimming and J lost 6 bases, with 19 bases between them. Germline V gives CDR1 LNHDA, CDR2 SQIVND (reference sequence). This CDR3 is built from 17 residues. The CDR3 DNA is TGTGCCAGTAGTATAGGGCTCGTCATTGACTCTCGAAACATTCAGTACTTC. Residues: CASSIGLVIDSRNIQYF.

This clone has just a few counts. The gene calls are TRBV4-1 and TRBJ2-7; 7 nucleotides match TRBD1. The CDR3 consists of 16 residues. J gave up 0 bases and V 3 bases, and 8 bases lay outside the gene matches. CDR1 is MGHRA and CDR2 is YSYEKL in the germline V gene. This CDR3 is CASSQVRQGFSYEQYF. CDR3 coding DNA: TGCGCCAGCAGCCAGGTACGACAGGGTTTCTCCTACGAGCAGTACTTC.

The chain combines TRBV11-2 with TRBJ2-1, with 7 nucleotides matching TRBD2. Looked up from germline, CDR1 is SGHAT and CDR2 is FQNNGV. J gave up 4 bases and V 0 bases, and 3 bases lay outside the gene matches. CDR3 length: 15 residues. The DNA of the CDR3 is TGTGCCAGCAGCTTAGACAGCGGGAAGTACAATGAGCAGTTCTTC. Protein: CASSLDSGKYNEQFF.

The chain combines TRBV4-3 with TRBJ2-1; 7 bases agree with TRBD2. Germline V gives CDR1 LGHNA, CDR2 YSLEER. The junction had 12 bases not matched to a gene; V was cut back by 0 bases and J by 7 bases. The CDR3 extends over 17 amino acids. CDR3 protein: CASSQDAMLAEGNEQFF. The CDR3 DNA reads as TGCGCCAGCAGCCAAGATGCTATGCTAGCGGAGGGAAATGAGCAGTTCTTC.

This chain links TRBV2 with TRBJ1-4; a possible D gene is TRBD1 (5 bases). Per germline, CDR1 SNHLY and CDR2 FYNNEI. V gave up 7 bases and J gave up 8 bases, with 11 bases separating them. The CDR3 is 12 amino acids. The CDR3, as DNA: TGTGCCAGCAATGGGGGAGGAGAAAAACTGTTTTTT. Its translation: CASNGGGEKLFF.

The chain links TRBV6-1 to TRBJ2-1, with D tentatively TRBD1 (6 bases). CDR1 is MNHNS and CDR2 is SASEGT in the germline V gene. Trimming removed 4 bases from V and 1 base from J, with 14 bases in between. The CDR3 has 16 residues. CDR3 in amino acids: CASSALQGGSYNEQFF. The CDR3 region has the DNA TGTGCCAGCAGTGCCTTACAGGGTGGATCCTACAATGAGCAGTTCTTC.

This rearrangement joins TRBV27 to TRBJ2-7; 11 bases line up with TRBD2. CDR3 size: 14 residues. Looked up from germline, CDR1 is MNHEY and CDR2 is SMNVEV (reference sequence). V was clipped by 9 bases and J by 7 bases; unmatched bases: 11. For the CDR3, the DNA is TGTGCCAGTAGTAGCGGGAGGGCCCTCCGGGAGCAGTACTTC. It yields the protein CASSSGRALREQYF.

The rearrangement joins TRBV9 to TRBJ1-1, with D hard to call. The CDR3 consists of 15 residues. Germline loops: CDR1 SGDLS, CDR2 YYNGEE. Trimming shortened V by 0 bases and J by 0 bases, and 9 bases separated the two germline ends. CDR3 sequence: CASSVVPTLNTEAFF. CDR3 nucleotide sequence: TGTGCCAGCAGCGTAGTACCGACTCTGAACACTGAAGCTTTCTTT.

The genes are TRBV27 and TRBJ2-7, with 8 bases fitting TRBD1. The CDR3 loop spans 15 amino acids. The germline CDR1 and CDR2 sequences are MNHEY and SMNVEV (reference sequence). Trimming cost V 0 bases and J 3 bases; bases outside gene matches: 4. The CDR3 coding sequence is TGTGCCAGCAGTTTATCGTCCAGGGGGCTCTACGAGCAGTACTTC. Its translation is CASSLSSRGLYEQYF.

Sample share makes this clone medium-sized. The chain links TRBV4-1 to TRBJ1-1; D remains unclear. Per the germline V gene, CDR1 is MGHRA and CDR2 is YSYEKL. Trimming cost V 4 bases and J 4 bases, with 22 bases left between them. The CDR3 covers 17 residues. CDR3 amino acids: CASSLYPQFGRSTEAFF. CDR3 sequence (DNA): TGCGCCAGCAGCCTCTATCCGCAGTTTGGGAGAAGCACTGAAGCTTTCTTT.

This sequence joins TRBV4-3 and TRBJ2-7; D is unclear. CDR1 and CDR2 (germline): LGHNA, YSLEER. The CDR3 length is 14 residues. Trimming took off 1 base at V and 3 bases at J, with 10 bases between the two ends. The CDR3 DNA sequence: TGCGCCAGCAGCCAAGGACACGCCTTCTACGAGCAGTACTTC. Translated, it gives CASSQGHAFYEQYF.

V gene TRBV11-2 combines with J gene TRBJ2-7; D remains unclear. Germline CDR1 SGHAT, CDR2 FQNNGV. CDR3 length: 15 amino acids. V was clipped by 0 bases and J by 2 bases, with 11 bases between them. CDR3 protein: CASSLDRSLAYEQYF. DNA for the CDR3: TGTGCCAGCAGCTTAGATCGGAGTCTAGCCTACGAGCAGTACTTC.